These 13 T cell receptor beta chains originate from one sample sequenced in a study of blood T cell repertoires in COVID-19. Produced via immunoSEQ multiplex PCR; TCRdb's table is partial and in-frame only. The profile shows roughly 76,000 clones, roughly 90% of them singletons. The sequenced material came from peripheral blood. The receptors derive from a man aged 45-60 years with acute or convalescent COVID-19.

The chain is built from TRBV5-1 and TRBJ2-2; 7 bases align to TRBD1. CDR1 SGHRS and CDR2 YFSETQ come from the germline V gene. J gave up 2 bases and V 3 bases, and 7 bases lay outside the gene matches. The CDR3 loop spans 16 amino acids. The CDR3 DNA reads TGCGCCAGCAGCTCGCCAGGGGGTATTAACACCGGGGAGCTGTTTTTT. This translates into CASSSPGGINTGELFF.

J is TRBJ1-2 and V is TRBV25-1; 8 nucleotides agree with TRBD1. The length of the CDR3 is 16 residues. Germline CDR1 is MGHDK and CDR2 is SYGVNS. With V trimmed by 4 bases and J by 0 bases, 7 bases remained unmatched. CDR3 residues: CASSVGGQGTNYGYTF. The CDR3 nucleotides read TGTGCCAGCAGTGTTGGTGGACAGGGAACTAACTATGGCTACACCTTC.

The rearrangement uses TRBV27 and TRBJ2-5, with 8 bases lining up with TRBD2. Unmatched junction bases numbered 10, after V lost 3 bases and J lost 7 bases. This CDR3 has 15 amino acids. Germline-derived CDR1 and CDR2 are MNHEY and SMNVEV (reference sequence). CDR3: CASSLGSGRGGTQYF. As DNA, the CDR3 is TGTGCCAGCAGTTTGGGAAGCGGGAGAGGAGGGACCCAGTACTTC.

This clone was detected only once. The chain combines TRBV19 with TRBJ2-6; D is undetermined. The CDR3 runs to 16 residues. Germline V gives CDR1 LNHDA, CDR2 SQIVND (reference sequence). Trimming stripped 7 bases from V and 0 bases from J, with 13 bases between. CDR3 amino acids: CASTFGPSSGANVLTF. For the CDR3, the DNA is TGTGCCAGTACTTTTGGCCCCAGCTCTGGGGCCAACGTCCTGACTTTC. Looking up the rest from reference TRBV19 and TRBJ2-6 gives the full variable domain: DGGITQSPKYLFRKEGQNVTLSCEQNLNHDAMYWYRQDPGQGLRLIYYSQIVNDFQKGDIAEGYSVSREKKESFPLTVTSAQKNPTAFYLCASTFGPSSGANVLTFGAGSRLTVL.

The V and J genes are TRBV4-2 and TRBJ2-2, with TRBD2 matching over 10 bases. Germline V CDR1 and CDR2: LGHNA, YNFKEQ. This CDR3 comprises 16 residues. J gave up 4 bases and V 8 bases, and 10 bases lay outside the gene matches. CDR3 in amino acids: CASGPLLAGGTGELFF. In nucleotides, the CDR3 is TGTGCCAGCGGCCCATTATTAGCGGGAGGCACCGGGGAGCTGTTTTTT.

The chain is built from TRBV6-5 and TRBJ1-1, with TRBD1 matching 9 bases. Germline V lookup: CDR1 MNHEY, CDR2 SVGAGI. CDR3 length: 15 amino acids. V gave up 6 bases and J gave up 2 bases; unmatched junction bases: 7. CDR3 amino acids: CASSPQGQGNTEAFF. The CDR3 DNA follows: TGTGCCAGCAGCCCACAGGGACAGGGCAACACTGAAGCTTTCTTT.

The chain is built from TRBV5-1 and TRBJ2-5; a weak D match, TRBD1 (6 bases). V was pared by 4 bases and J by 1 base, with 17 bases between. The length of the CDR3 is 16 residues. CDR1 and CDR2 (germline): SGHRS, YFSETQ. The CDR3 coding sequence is TGCGCCAGCAGCACTGGTCCGGGACAAATCCAAGAGACCCAGTACTTC. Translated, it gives CASSTGPGQIQETQYF.

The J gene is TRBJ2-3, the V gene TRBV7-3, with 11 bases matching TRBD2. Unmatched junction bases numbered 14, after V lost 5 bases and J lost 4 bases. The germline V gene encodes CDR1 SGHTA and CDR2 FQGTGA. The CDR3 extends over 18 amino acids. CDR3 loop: CASSPTGSSGGAADTQYF. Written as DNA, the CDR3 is TGTGCCAGCAGCCCCACGGGGAGTAGCGGGGGGGCGGCAGATACGCAGTATTTT. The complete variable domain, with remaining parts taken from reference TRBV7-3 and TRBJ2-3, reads GAGVSQTPSNKVTEKGKYVELRCDPISGHTALYWYRQSLGQGPEFLIYFQGTGAADDSGLPNDRFFAVRPEGSVSTLKIQRTERGDSAVYLCASSPTGSSGGAADTQYFGPGTRLTVL.

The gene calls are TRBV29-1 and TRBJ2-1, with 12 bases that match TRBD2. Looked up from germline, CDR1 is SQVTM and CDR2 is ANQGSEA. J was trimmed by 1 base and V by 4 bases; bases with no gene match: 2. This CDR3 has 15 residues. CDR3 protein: CSVVGLAGSYNEQFF. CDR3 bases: TGCAGCGTTGTAGGACTAGCGGGATCCTACAATGAGCAGTTCTTC.

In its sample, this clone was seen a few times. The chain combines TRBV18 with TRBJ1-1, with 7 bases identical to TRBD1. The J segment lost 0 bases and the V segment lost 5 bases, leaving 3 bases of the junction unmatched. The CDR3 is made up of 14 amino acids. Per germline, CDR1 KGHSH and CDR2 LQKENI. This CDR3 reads CASSSTGMNTEAFF. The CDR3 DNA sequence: TGTGCCAGCTCATCGACAGGGATGAACACTGAAGCTTTCTTT.

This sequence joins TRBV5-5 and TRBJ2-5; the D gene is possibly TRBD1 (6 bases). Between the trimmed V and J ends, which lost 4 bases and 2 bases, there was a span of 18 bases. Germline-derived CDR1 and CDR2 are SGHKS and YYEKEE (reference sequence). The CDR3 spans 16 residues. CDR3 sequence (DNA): TGTGCCAGCAGCATAACCCCAATTGGACAGCAAGAGACCCAGTACTTC. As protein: CASSITPIGQQETQYF.

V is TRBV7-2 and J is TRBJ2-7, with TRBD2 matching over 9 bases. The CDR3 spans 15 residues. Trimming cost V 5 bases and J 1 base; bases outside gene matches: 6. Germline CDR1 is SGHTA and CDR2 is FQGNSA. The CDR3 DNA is TGTGCCAGCAGCCCCCGAGCGGGAGGATCCTACGAGCAGTACTTC. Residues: CASSPRAGGSYEQYF.

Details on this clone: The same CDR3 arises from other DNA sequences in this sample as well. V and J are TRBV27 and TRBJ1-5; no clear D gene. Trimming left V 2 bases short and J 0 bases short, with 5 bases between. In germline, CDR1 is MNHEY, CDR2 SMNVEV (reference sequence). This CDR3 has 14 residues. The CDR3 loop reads CASSLGLSNQPQHF. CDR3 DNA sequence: TGTGCCAGCAGTTTAGGGCTTAGCAATCAGCCCCAGCATTTT.